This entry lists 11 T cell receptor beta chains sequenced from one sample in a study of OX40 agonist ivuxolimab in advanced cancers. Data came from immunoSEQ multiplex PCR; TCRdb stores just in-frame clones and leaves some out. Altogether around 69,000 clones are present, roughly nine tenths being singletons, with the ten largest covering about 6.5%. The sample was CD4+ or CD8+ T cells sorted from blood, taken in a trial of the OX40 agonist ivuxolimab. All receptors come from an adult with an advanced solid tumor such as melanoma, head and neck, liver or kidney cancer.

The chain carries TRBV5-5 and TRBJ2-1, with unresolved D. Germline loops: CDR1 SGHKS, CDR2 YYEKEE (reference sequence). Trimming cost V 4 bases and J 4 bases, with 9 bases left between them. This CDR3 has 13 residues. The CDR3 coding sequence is TGTGCCAGCAGCGTCCTGATATACAATGAGCAGTTCTTC. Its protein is CASSVLIYNEQFF.

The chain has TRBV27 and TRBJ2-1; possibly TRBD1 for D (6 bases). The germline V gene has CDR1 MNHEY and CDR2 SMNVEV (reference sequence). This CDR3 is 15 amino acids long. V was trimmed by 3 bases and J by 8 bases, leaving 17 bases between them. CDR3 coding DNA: TGTGCCAGCAGTTTTGGTGGCAGGGCAGGGGATGAGCAGTTCTTC. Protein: CASSFGGRAGDEQFF.

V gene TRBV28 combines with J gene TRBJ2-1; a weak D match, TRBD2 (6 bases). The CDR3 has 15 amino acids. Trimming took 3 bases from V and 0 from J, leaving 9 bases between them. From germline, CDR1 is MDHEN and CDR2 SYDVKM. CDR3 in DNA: TGTGCCAGCAGTTTCCCCGGGAGCTCCTACAATGAGCAGTTCTTC. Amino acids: CASSFPGSSYNEQFF.

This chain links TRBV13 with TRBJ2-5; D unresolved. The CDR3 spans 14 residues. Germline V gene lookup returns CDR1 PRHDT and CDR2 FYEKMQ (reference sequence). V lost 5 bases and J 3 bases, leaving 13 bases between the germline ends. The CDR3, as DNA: TGTGCCAGCAGCACCCGAGAGAGTGAAGAGACCCAGTACTTC. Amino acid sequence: CASSTRESEETQYF. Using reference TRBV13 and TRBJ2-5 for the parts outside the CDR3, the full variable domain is AAGVIQSPRHLIKEKRETATLKCYPIPRHDTVYWYQQGPGQDPQFLISFYEKMQSDKGSIPDRFSAQQFSDYHSELNMSSLELGDSALYFCASSTRESEETQYFGPGTRLLVL.

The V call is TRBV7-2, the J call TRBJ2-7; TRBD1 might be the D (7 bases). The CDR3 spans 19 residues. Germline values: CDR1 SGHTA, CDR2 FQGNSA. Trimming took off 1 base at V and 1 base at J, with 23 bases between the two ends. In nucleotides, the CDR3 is TGTGCCAGCAGCTTAGAAGGGGGGCCCACAGGGGCCGTTTCCTACGAGCAGTACTTC. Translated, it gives CASSLEGGPTGAVSYEQYF.

The DNA for the CDR3 is TGTGCCAGCAGCCCAACCGGGACAGGGAGTAGAGAAAAACTGTTTTTT. It yields the protein CASSPTGTGSREKLFF. V gene TRBV7-9 combines with J gene TRBJ1-4; TRBD1 matches at 9 bases. Trimming removed 5 bases from V and 8 bases from J; junction bases left unmatched: 12. Germline V gene data show CDR1 as SEHNR and CDR2 as FQNEAQ (reference sequence). CDR3 length: 16 residues.

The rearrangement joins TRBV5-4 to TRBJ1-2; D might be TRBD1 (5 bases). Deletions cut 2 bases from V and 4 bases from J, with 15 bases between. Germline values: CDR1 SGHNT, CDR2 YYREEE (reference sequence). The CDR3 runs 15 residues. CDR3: CASSFGQGLSYGYTF. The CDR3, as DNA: TGTGCCAGCAGCTTTGGGCAGGGATTAAGCTATGGCTACACCTTC.

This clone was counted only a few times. The CDR3 sequence is CASSPGGGSGNTIYF. The CDR3 DNA sequence: TGTGCCAGCAGTCCAGGGGGCGGCTCTGGAAACACCATATATTTT. J is TRBJ1-3 and V is TRBV6-5; 8 bases map to TRBD1. The CDR3 contains 15 residues. V lost 5 bases and J lost 0; bases outside the gene matches: 3. The V gene's germline CDR1 is MNHEY and CDR2 SVGAGI.

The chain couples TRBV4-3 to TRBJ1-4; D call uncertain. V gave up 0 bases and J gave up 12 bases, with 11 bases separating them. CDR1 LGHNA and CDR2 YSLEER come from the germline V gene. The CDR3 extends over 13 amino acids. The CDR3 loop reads CASSQDSGRQLFF. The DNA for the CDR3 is TGCGCCAGCAGCCAAGATTCCGGGCGCCAACTGTTTTTT.

In nucleotides, the CDR3 is TGTGCCAGCAGCTCACCGACAAGGGAGAGTTCTCAGTACGAGCAGTACTTC. Amino acid sequence: CASSSPTRESSQYEQYF. The chain combines TRBV7-9 with TRBJ2-7, with D perhaps TRBD2 (5 bases). Germline V gene sequence: CDR1 SEHNR, CDR2 FQNEAQ (reference sequence). The CDR3 extends over 17 amino acids. Trimming cost V 4 bases and J 4 bases, with 23 bases left between them.

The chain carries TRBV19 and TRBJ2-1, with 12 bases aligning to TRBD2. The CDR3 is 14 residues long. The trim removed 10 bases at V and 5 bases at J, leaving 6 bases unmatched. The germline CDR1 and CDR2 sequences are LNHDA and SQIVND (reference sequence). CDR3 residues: CATAGLAGHNEQFF. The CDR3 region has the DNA TGTGCCACTGCCGGACTAGCGGGGCACAATGAGCAGTTCTTC.